Shown below are 11 T cell receptor beta chains from a single sample sequenced in a study of PD-L1 blockade in urothelial cancer. Time point denoted: peripheral blood 6 weeks after treatment start. Some clones are missing from TCRdb's copy, which holds only in-frame ones; the method was immunoSEQ multiplex PCR. The sample holds 90,000 to 130,000 clones; approximately 89% are singletons and the top ten take more than 3%. The sample was PBMCs, taken around atezolizumab (anti-PD-L1) treatment. Receptors were obtained from a man in his sixties with urothelial cancer.

The rearrangement uses TRBV29-1 and TRBJ2-5; 10 positions match TRBD2. The junction had 1 base not matched to a gene; V was cut back by 7 bases and J by 2 bases. Germline V CDR1 and CDR2: SQVTM, ANQGSEA. The CDR3 covers 12 residues. The CDR3 reads CSASGGQETQYF. Written as DNA, the CDR3 is TGCAGCGCTAGCGGGGGACAAGAGACCCAGTACTTC. Complete variable domain (other parts from reference TRBV29-1 and TRBJ2-5): SAVISQKPSRDICQRGTSLTIQCQVDSQVTMMFWYRQQPGQSLTLIATANQGSEATYESGFVIDKFPISRPNLTFSTLTVSNMSPEDSSIYLCSASGGQETQYFGPGTRLLVL.

The rearrangement links TRBV6-5 to TRBJ2-5; 13 bases match TRBD2. The CDR3 length is 14 residues. Trimming cost V 7 bases and J 4 bases; bases outside gene matches: 3. Germline CDR1 MNHEY, CDR2 SVGAGI. The CDR3 loop is CASIRLAGGETQYF. DNA for the CDR3: TGTGCCAGCATTCGACTAGCGGGAGGAGAGACCCAGTACTTC.

This rearrangement joins TRBV27 to TRBJ2-1; D may be TRBD2 (6 bases). The germline V gene encodes CDR1 MNHEY and CDR2 SMNVEV (reference sequence). This CDR3 is built from 13 residues. The V gene lost 5 bases and the J gene lost 8 bases, with 13 bases spanning the gap. The CDR3 sequence: CASSPGLGYEQFF. DNA of the CDR3: TGTGCCAGCAGTCCGGGACTCGGTTATGAGCAGTTCTTC.

A word on this clone: Different DNA sequences within this sample yield the same CDR3. The chain employs TRBV18 and TRBJ1-1; the match to TRBD1 covers 8 bases. CDR1 is KGHSH and CDR2 is LQKENI in the germline V gene. This CDR3 region has 14 residues. Losses at the gene ends were 3 bases for V and 1 base for J; bases not matched to a gene: 1. CDR3 bases: TGTGCCAGCTCACCGGGACAGGCGAACACTGAAGCTTTCTTT. Residues: CASSPGQANTEAFF.

The chain links TRBV30 to TRBJ2-7; D not resolved. The length of the CDR3 is 12 residues. Trimming pared 2 bases from V and 5 bases from J, leaving 10 bases between. The V gene's germline CDR1 is GTSNPN and CDR2 SVGIG (reference sequence). In nucleotides, the CDR3 is TGTGCCTGGAGTCCGACTTTCAACGAGCAGTACTTC. This codes for CAWSPTFNEQYF.

The chain recombines TRBV7-2 with TRBJ1-1, with TRBD1 matching 10 bases. V shed 5 bases and J 0 bases; nucleotides not matched to a gene: 6. The CDR3 length is 16 residues. The V gene's germline CDR1 is SGHTA and CDR2 FQGNSA. In DNA form, the CDR3 reads TGTGCCAGCAGCGCCCGACAGGGGGCGTTGAACACTGAAGCTTTCTTT. This encodes CASSARQGALNTEAFF.

This clone showed up just a few times. V gene TRBV19 combines with J gene TRBJ1-3, with D possibly being TRBD1 (6 bases). The CDR3 totals 14 residues. CDR1 and CDR2 from the germline V gene are LNHDA and SQIVND (reference sequence). V was pared by 3 bases and J by 2 bases, with 8 bases between. The CDR3 nucleotides are TGTGCCAGTAGTATGGACAGTCCTGGAAACACCATATATTTT. It yields the protein CASSMDSPGNTIYF. The full variable domain, its missing parts supplied by reference TRBV19 and TRBJ1-3, is DGGITQSPKYLFRKEGQNVTLSCEQNLNHDAMYWYRQDPGQGLRLIYYSQIVNDFQKGDIAEGYSVSREKKESFPLTVTSAQKNPTAFYLCASSMDSPGNTIYFGEGSWLTVV.

The rearrangement links TRBV9 to TRBJ2-1; TRBD2 matches 12 bases. Trimming removed 4 bases from V and 4 bases from J; junction bases left unmatched: 6. Germline V lookup: CDR1 SGDLS, CDR2 YYNGEE. The CDR3 spans 16 residues. In nucleotides, the CDR3 is TGTGCCAGCAGCCCAAGGACTAGCGGGATTTACAATGAGCAGTTCTTC. It specifies CASSPRTSGIYNEQFF.

The rearrangement uses TRBV23-1 and TRBJ1-5, with D possibly matching TRBD1 (6 bases). TRBV23-1 has ORF status, its function being uncertain. The length of the CDR3 is 18 residues. The germline V and J ends were trimmed by 4 bases and 3 bases, with 22 bases remaining between them. CDR3 amino acids: CASSPHIWAGANNQPQHF. CDR3 sequence (DNA): TGCGCCAGCAGTCCCCACATTTGGGCAGGGGCTAACAATCAGCCCCAGCATTTT.

J is TRBJ2-5 and V is TRBV5-5, with no clear D. The CDR3 is 13 residues long. V was trimmed by 4 bases and J by 2 bases, leaving 9 bases between them. Germline CDR1 and CDR2: SGHKS and YYEKEE (reference sequence). Here the CDR3 reads CASSPGGQETQYF. Here the CDR3 DNA reads TGTGCCAGCAGCCCCGGCGGACAAGAGACCCAGTACTTC.

The chain has TRBV29-1 and TRBJ2-2, with 10 nucleotides matching TRBD1. V shed 5 bases and J 3 bases; nucleotides not matched to a gene: 6. Germline values: CDR1 SQVTM, CDR2 ANQGSEA. This CDR3 is built from 15 residues. CDR3 loop: CSVQGQGRDTGELFF. CDR3 bases: TGCAGCGTTCAGGGACAGGGGAGGGACACCGGGGAGCTGTTTTTT.